This T cell receptor (beta chain) comes out of a study of T cell responses to AZD1222 COVID-19 vaccine. Study outcomes and limitations: Epitopes outside B.1.351 and B.1.1.7 mutated regions reportedly drew nearly half of spike TCRs.

CDR1 LGHNA and CDR2 YSLEER come from the germline V gene. CDR3 size: 16 residues. The ends lost 3 bases at V and 3 bases at J; junction bases unmatched: 7. Points on this clone: What it binds is unknown.

TCRdb's copy holds only in-frame clones and misses some; the assay was immunoSEQ multiplex PCR. The table lists around 91,000 clones, 91% of them singletons. The receptor was isolated from an adult who received the AZD1222 COVID-19 vaccine. J is TRBJ2-7 and V is TRBV4-3; 11 bases match TRBD2. Source: peripheral blood, taken 28 days after the second AZD1222 dose. The CDR3 DNA sequence: TGCGCCAGCAGCCAGAGGCCGACTAGCGGGATCTACGAGCAGTACTTC. Translated: CASSQRPTSGIYEQYF.